This T cell receptor (beta chain) was captured by sequencing in a study of T cells in tuberculosis. Study in general: The T cells targeted glucose monomycolate, a mycobacterial lipid, via CD1B.

Germline V gene lookup returns CDR1 LGHNA and CDR2 YSLEER. CDR3 length equals 14 residues. Trimming pared 1 base from V and 5 bases from J, leaving 8 bases between. Study findings and constraints: T cells binding CD1B-GMM tetramer weakly possibly escaped the sort.

TCRdb keeps only in-frame clones here, not all; method: immunoSEQ multiplex PCR. This sample has 70,000 to 95,000 clones; approximately 91% occur once, and the top ten carry 1.9%. On this clone itself: Other nucleotide sequences in the sample specify the same CDR3.

Sorting used thawed, overnight-rested PBMC stained with anti-CD3, a viability dye and GMM-loaded CD1B tetramer. C32 glucose monomycolate from Rhodococcus equi was loaded onto the CD1B tetramers. Before cryopreservation, the sorted PBMC lost their CD14-expressing monocytes. From each donor, roughly 99,000 tetramer-negative cells were sorted. The sequenced sample consisted of CD1b-GMM tetramer-negative cells sorted from PBMCs. This receptor was obtained from an adult woman with latent tuberculosis. This chain uses TRBV4-3 with TRBJ2-2, with D unresolved. CDR3 bases: TGCGCCAGCAGCCAAGTCGGCGGAACCGGGGAGCTGTTTTTT. Translation gives CASSQVGGTGELFF.